This T cell receptor beta chain was identified during a study of T cell responses to AZD1222 COVID-19 vaccine. Study-level results: Donor demographics were predominantly white British with a female majority; clonal diversity may be underestimated. An increase in Spike-specific TCR breadth and depth was observed after two AZD1222 doses. The study reported that nearly half of spike-specific TCRs target unmutated variant regions. AZD1222 recipients seropositive at baseline numbered only five to seven.

Data came from immunoSEQ multiplex PCR; TCRdb stores just in-frame clones and leaves some out. The sample has more than 150,000 clones; about 92% are singletons. Comment on this clone: Its cognate antigen is unknown.

Trimming took off 0 bases at V and 8 bases at J, with 9 bases between the two ends. Germline V gene data show CDR1 as SGDLS and CDR2 as YYNGEE. The length of the CDR3 is 13 residues. The clonotype comes from an adult in good health. Specimen: peripheral blood, collected on day 0 of AZD1222 vaccination. This sequence joins TRBV9 and TRBJ1-5; possibly TRBD1 for D (5 bases). In nucleotides, the CDR3 is TGTGCCAGCAGCGTAGAGGGGAAGGAGCCCCAGCATTTT. As protein: CASSVEGKEPQHF.